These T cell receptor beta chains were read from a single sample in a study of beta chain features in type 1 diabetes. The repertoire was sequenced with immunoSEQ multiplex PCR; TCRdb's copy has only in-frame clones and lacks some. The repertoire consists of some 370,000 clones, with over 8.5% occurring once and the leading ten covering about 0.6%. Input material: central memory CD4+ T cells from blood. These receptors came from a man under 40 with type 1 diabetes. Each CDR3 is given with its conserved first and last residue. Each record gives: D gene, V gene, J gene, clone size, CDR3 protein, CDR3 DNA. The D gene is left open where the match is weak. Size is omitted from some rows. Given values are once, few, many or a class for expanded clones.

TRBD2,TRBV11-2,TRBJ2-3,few,CASSLRLAGEGDTQYF,TGTGCCAGCAGCTTGCGACTAGCGGGAGAGGGAGATACGCAGTATTTT
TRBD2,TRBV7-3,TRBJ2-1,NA,CASSHGLDVKQFF,TGTGCCAGCAGCCACGGACTAGATGTGAAGCAGTTCTTC
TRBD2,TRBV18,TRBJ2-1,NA,CASSPQNLDSGRFF,TGTGCCAGCTCACCGCAAAATCTAGATAGCGGGCGGTTCTTC
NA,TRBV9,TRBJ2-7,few,CASSVQDRSYEQYF,TGTGCCAGCAGCGTACAGGACAGATCCTACGAGCAGTACTTC
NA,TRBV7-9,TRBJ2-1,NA,CASSDGTTYNEQFF,TGTGCCAGCAGCGATGGGACGACCTACAATGAGCAGTTCTTC
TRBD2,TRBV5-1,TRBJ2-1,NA,CASFKGSGSGEQFF,TGCGCCAGCTTTAAGGGTAGCGGGAGTGGTGAGCAGTTCTTC
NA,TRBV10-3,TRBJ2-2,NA,CASTPRAGWLAGELFF,TGTGCCAGCACCCCGCGGGCAGGGTGGTTGGCCGGGGAGCTGTTTTTT
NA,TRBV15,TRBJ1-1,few,CATSRGRLNTEAFF,TGTGCCACCAGCAGGGGTAGGTTGAACACTGAAGCTTTCTTT
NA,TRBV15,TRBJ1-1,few,CATSREGSGNTEAFF,TGTGCCACCAGCAGAGAAGGCAGCGGGAACACTGAAGCTTTCTTT
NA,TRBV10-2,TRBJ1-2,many,CASSEPEGGYTF,TGCGCCAGCAGTGAGCCAGAGGGTGGCTACACCTTC
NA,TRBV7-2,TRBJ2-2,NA,CASSLLNTGELFF,TGTGCCAGCAGCCTACTAAACACCGGGGAGCTGTTTTTT
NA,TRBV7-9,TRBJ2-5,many,CASSRDLETQYF,TGTGCCAGCAGCCGGGATCTAGAGACCCAGTACTTC
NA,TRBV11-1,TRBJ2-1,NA,CASNRDKGYNEQFF,TGTGCCAGCAATAGGGATAAGGGCTACAATGAGCAGTTCTTC
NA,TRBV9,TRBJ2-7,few,CASSSGGSSSYEQYF,TGTGCCAGCAGCTCCGGCGGGTCGAGCTCCTACGAGCAGTACTTC
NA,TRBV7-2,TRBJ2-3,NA,CASSLAMAGTQYF,TGTGCCAGCAGCTTAGCCATGGCGGGTACGCAGTATTTT
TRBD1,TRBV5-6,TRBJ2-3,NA,CASSPGQGLTDTQYF,TGTGCCAGCAGCCCGGGACAGGGCTTAACGGATACGCAGTATTTT
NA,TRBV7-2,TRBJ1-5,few,CASSSVQINQPQHF,TGTGCCAGCAGCTCGGTACAGATAAATCAGCCCCAGCATTTT
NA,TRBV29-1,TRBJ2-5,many,CSVDARVGETQYF,TGCAGCGTTGACGCGCGCGTCGGGGAGACCCAGTACTTC
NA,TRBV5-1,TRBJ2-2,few,CASSLVVYTGELFF,TGCGCCAGCAGCTTGGTCGTCTACACCGGGGAGCTGTTTTTT
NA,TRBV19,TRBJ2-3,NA,CASSLSGSTDTQYF,TGTGCCAGTAGTCTGAGCGGGAGCACAGATACGCAGTATTTT
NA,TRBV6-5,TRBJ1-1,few,CASSYYGEAFF,TGTGCCAGCAGTTACTATGGCGAGGCTTTCTTT
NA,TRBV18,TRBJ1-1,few,CASSPAQNTEAFF,TGTGCCAGCTCCCCTGCCCAGAACACTGAAGCTTTCTTT
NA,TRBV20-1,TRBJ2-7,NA,CSVASSYEQYF,TGCAGTGTCGCGAGCTCCTACGAGCAGTACTTC
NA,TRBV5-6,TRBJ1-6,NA,CASSLDRGPYNSPLHF,TGTGCCAGCAGCTTGGATCGAGGACCGTATAATTCACCCCTCCACTTT
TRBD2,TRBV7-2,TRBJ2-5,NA,CASSPLGLAGYQETQYF,TGTGCCAGCAGCCCCCTGGGGCTAGCGGGGTACCAAGAGACCCAGTACTTC
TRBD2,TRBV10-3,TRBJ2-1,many,CATVPGLAYNEQFF,TGTGCCACCGTGCCGGGACTAGCCTACAATGAGCAGTTCTTC